The present TCR beta chain was sequenced within a study of CD8 T cells in ankylosing spondylitis. This clonotype has a handful of counts. What it binds is unknown. The CDR3 length is 17 residues. Trimming took 3 bases from V and 2 from J; bases not matched to a gene: 9. CDR1 SGHAT and CDR2 FQNNGV come from the germline V gene. Using its own MiXCR run on the 5' RACE reads, TCRdb lists one record per CDR3 protein. The sample shows some 700,000 distinct CDR3 sequences, about 20% of them seen only once. Study-wide results and limits: Ankylosing spondylitis blood appeared to carry a characteristic TCR beta motif of roughly eight highly homologous variants.

This rearrangement joins TRBV11-2 to TRBJ2-5, with 10 bases aligning to TRBD2. What was sequenced was blood, either unsorted or a sorted T cell fraction (not recorded which). This sequence originates from a male donor with ankylosing spondylitis. The CDR3 DNA follows: TGTGCCAGCAGCTTTGGGACTCCTAGCGGGAGTCAAGAGACCCAGTACTTC. Its translation is CASSFGTPSGSQETQYF.